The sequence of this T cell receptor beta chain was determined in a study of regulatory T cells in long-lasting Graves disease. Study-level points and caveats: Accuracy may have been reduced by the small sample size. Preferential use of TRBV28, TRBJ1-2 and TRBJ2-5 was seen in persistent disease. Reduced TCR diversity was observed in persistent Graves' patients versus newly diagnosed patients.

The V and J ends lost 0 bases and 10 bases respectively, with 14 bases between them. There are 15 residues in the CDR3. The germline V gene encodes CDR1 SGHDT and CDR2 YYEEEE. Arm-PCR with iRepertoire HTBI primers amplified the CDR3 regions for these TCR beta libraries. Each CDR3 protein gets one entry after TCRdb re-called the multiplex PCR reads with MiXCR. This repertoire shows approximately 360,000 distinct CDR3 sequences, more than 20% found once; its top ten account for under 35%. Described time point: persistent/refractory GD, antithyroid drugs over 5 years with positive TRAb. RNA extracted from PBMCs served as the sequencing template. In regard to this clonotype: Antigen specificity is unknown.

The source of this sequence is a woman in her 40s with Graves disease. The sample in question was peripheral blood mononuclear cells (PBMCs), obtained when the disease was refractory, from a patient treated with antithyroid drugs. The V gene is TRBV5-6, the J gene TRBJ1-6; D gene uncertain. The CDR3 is CASSLAPAVGSPLHF. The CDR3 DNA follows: TGTGCCAGCAGCTTGGCACCAGCTGTGGGCTCACCCCTCCACTTT.